Sequencing of this TCR beta chain was carried out in a study of blood T cell repertoires in COVID-19. The wider study: The study drew acute and convalescent COVID-19 samples from the United States, Italy and Spain. PBMCs, B-cell-depleted T cells, or T cells were the source of the cDNA or gDNA that made up the material.

V was trimmed by 0 bases and J by 1 base, leaving 9 bases between them. The CDR3 consists of 16 residues. The germline CDR1 and CDR2 sequences are LNHNV and YYDKDF (reference sequence). In the study's own analysis: Reference gene primers were amplified, and this amplification served to estimate nucleated cell counts. TCRdb's copy holds only in-frame clones and misses some; the assay was immunoSEQ multiplex PCR. V and J calls and clone size are given by that table; D and trimming were obtained from the DNA. The sample consists of 140,000 or so clones, more than 75% of them appearing once. This clonotype originated in a man aged 50 to 59 who had recovered from COVID-19. The sample taken for sequencing was peripheral blood. The gene calls are TRBV15 and TRBJ2-2, with a tentative D call TRBD1 (5 bases). CDR3 sequence reads: CATSRDQGKNTGELFF. DNA for the CDR3: TGTGCCACCAGCAGAGATCAGGGCAAGAACACCGGGGAGCTGTTTTTT.